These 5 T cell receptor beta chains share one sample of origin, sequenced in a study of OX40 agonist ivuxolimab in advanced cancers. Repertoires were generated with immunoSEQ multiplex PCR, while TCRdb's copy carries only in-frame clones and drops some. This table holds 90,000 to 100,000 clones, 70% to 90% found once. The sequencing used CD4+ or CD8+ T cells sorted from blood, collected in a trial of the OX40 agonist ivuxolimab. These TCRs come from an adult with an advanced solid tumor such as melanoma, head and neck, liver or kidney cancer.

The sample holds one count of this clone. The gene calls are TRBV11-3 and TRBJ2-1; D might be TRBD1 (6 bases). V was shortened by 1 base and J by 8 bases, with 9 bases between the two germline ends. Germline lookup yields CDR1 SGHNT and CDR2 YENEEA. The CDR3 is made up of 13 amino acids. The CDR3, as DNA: TGTGCCAGCAGCTTAGGACAGGCCTATGAGCAGTTCTTC. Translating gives CASSLGQAYEQFF. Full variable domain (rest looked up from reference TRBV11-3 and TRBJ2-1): EAGVVQSPRYKIIEKKQPVAFWCNPISGHNTLYWYLQNLGQGPELLIRYENEEAVDDSQLPKDRFSAERLKGVDSTLKIQPAELGDSAVYLCASSLGQAYEQFFGPGTRLTVL.

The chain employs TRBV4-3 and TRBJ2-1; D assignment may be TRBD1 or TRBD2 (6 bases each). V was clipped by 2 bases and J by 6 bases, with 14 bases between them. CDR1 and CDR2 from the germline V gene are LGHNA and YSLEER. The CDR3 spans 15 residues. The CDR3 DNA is TGCGCCAGCAGCCAACAAGGGGGGCGGTCCAATGAGCAGTTCTTC. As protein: CASSQQGGRSNEQFF.

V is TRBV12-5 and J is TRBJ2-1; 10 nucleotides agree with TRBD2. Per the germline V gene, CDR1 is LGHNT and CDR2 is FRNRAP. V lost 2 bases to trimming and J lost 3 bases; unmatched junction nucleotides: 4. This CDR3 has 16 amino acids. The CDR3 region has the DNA TGTGCTAGTGGTTTGATCACTAGCGGGAACTACAATGAGCAGTTCTTC. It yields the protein CASGLITSGNYNEQFF.

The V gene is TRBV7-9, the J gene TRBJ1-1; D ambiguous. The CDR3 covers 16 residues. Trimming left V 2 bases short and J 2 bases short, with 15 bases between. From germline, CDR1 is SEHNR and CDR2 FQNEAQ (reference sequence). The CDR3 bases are TGTGCCAGCAGCTTACCCACCTCGGGCGGTAACACTGAAGCTTTCTTT. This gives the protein CASSLPTSGGNTEAFF.

The chain's CDR3 is CASSLAGSGSTGELFF. As DNA, the CDR3 is TGTGCCAGCAGCTTAGCCGGCAGTGGGAGCACCGGGGAGCTGTTTTTT. This chain links TRBV11-2 with TRBJ2-2; the D gene is possibly TRBD2 (5 bases). CDR1 and CDR2 (germline): SGHAT, FQNNGV. V was trimmed by 1 base and J by 4 bases, leaving 13 bases between them. The CDR3 totals 16 residues.